What follows is one TCR beta chain and its context. This clonotype was found a few times. Which antigen it targets is not known. No base qualities exist here, and no much larger clone lies one base off it. These data belong to a study of Graves' ophthalmopathy and Graves' hyperthyroidism listed by TCRdb under 2018. General notes on the study: Peripheral blood samples were taken at the time of initial diagnosis, before any treatment was given. TCR beta repertoire signatures were used to distinguish Graves' ophthalmopathy from Graves' hyperthyroidism and to predict progression to ophthalmopathy. In total, some 130 blood samples were TCR-sequenced: approximately 42 ophthalmopathy, some 75 hyperthyroidism and about 17 hyperthyroidism-to-ophthalmopathy patients. To explore V-J signatures distinguishing ophthalmopathy from hyperthyroidism, a discovery set of about a hundred patients (roughly 45 ophthalmopathy, 57 stable hyperthyroidism) was enrolled. The independent validation cohort included roughly 19 hyperthyroidism patients plus 17 patients who later progressed from hyperthyroidism to ophthalmopathy. In a handful of hyperthyroidism patients, the T-cell repertoires found in thyroid tissue were compared with those found in blood. After sampling, hyperthyroidism patients received methimazole starting at 30 mg daily, and ophthalmopathy patients received high-dose intravenous methylprednisolone. The 95 to 100 discovery patients were randomly divided into training and test sets at a 7:3 ratio.

Findings and caveats that apply to the study as a whole: In validation, the model predicted ophthalmopathy progression with about 71% sensitivity and about 73% specificity; 12 predicted patients were CT-confirmed with GO in a median of about 6.1 months. Sample size was not statistically predetermined, and group allocation was not concealed from the investigators. Most of the expanded thyroid clonotypes with a frequency above 0.001 were also detected in blood, and it was suggested that the thyroid immune response may be reflected by blood repertoires. In cross-validation, the 13-signature model distinguished ophthalmopathy from stable hyperthyroidism with 85% to 90% sensitivity and 81.08% specificity, and in the test set the corresponding values were roughly 80% and 76%.

Hyperthyroidism was defined as stable when no progression to ophthalmopathy occurred within 18 months of follow-up. Patients with hyperthyroidism were aged 18 to 65 years, had been newly diagnosed, and had a disease duration of less than 2 months. Anyone with other autoimmune diseases, uncontrolled infections, pregnancy or lactation was excluded from the study. Clinical symptoms, serum thyroxine, TRAb, thyroid ultrasound and orbital computed tomography were used for diagnosis. Using Ficoll-Paque density gradient centrifugation, PBMCs were isolated from about 9.4 ml of fresh peripheral blood. Total RNA was extracted with Trizol reagent and quality-checked on an Agilent 2100 Bioanalyzer. Relative to germline, V is 6 bases shorter and J is 0 bases shorter, with 14 bases between their ends. The germline V gene encodes CDR1 MNHEY and CDR2 SMNVEV (reference sequence). Counted from cysteine to phenylalanine, this CDR3 has 16 amino acids. CDR3 DNA only is kept here, 48 bases in frame from base 1.

TCR beta CDR3 regions were amplified from RNA transcripts for repertoire sequencing. The first round of RT-PCR was done with HTBI primers and the Qiagen OneStep RT-PCR kit, and was followed by a second round of multiplex PCR, then size selection and purification. Libraries were sequenced paired-end with 100 bp reads on an Illumina HiSeq2000. Regarding the original processing steps: Reads were processed with SOAPnuke, discarding reads with adapters, uncalled bases, mean Phred below 15, or no exact constant-primer or identifier match. COPE v1.2.5 was used to merge high-quality paired reads. Clonotypes were defined as unique nucleotide sequences and were aligned to IMGT TRB V, D and J references using MiTCR v1.1. The analysis was limited to V-J combinations with a frequency above 0.0001, which together covered around 99% of the repertoires. A TCR clonal expansion and chaos score per V-J combination was defined as the ratio of F50 clonal expansion to chaos observed in the TCRdist matrix. Welch's t-statistics and random forest were used to reduce features to 13 V-J combinations, which were fed into a naive Bayes classifier. The similarity between thyroid and blood repertoires was quantified using the Morisita-Horn index. TCRdb took the public reads, trimmed them with fastp at Q25, ran MiXCR for clone calling and kept in-frame beta chains. A single entry per CDR3 protein holds the most common genes and DNA from its merged rows. For this entry, the V and J calls and clone size follow TCRdb and not the study's own pipeline. The sample records roughly 420,000 distinct CDR3 sequences, roughly 21% of which are singletons. The top ten hold roughly 3% of the sample.

This TCR derives from a woman between 18 and 29 years old with stable Graves' hyperthyroidism. Donor details come from another sample of the same person, matched by shared clones. The sequence is built from TRBV27 and TRBJ2-2; a confident D gene designation cannot be given. The sample comprised peripheral blood. The CDR3 corresponds to CASSRNRDPNTGELFF. The sequence in DNA is TGTGCCAGCAGCCGAAACAGAGATCCGAACACCGGGGAGCTGTTTTTT.